Following are 15 T cell receptor beta chains from one sample sequenced in a study of T cell repertoires in cytomegalovirus infection. Their specific antigens are unknown. TCRdb called the reads again in MiXCR, with one record for every CDR3 protein. Of fewer than 1,000,000 distinct CDR3 sequences listed, more than 25% are singletons. Sequencing was performed on cultured CD8+ T cells from PBMCs, taken from culture after CMV antigen stimulation. The receptors originated from a human donor in good health (CMV status not recorded). Some clones in this sample may be carry-over from other donors' samples.

The rearrangement links TRBV27 to TRBJ2-1; the D gene is possibly TRBD1 (5 bases). With 3 bases removed from V and 7 bases from J, the gap between germline ends came to 13 bases. Germline lookup yields CDR1 MNHEY and CDR2 SMNVEV (reference sequence). The CDR3 is made up of 14 amino acids. CDR3 region: CASSLSGSGNEQFF. As DNA, the CDR3 is TGTGCCAGCAGTTTGTCAGGGTCAGGGAATGAGCAGTTCTTC.

This chain uses TRBV13 with TRBJ1-1; no definite D call. V was pared by 5 bases and J by 5 bases, with 12 bases between. This CDR3 has 13 residues. The germline CDR1 and CDR2 sequences are PRHDT and FYEKMQ (reference sequence). Here the CDR3 reads CASSTRLWTEAFF. The CDR3, as DNA: TGTGCCAGCAGCACCCGACTCTGGACTGAAGCTTTCTTT.

This chain uses TRBV25-1 with TRBJ1-2, with D uncertain. Germline V gene sequence: CDR1 MGHDK, CDR2 SYGVNS. The CDR3 length is 13 residues. The ends were cut back, 2 bases at V and 2 bases at J, with 6 bases in the middle. Written as DNA, the CDR3 is TGTGCCAGCAGTGAAAAACAGAACTATGGCTACACCTTC. Its protein product is CASSEKQNYGYTF.

The chain couples TRBV6-1 to TRBJ1-4; a possible D gene is TRBD1 (6 bases). The CDR3 totals 14 residues. Germline CDR1 and CDR2: MNHNS and SASEGT. Trimming took off 7 bases at V and 6 bases at J, with 15 bases between the two ends. In DNA, the CDR3 is TGTGCCAGCAAGAACAGGGTCGGGGATGAAAAACTGTTTTTT. It yields the protein CASKNRVGDEKLFF.

This clonotype has just one count. The CDR3 nucleotides are TGCAGTGCTAGTTTAGTTACTGAAGCTTTCTTT. This gives the protein CSASLVTEAFF. The chain joins TRBV20-1 to TRBJ1-1; D gene uncertain. The ends were cut back, 3 bases at V and 5 bases at J, with 7 bases in the middle. The CDR3 is made up of 11 amino acids. Per germline, CDR1 DFQATT and CDR2 SNEGSKA (reference sequence).

This clonotype was detected a few times. This chain links TRBV7-8 with TRBJ1-5, with D tentatively TRBD1 (5 bases). Looked up from germline, CDR1 is SGHVS and CDR2 is FQNEAQ. The CDR3 is made up of 16 amino acids. The V end was cut by 1 base, the J end by 1 base, with 11 bases between. The CDR3: CASSLDDSLSNQPQHF. DNA of the CDR3: TGTGCCAGCAGCTTAGATGACAGCTTAAGCAATCAGCCCCAGCATTTT. The variable domain in full, with the rest retrieved from reference TRBV7-8 and TRBJ1-5, is GAGVSQSPRYKVAKRGQDVALRCDPISGHVSLFWYQQALGQGPEFLTYFQNEAQLDKSGLPSDRFFAERPEGSVSTLKIQRTQQEDSAVYLCASSLDDSLSNQPQHFGDGTRLSIL.

V usage is TRBV6-5 and J usage is TRBJ1-2; D remains unclear. V lost 2 bases and J 8 bases, leaving 12 bases between the germline ends. CDR1 MNHEY and CDR2 SVGAGI come from the germline V gene. This CDR3 contains 13 residues. CDR3 sequence: CASSYRREGGYTF. CDR3 sequence (DNA): TGTGCCAGCAGTTACAGGAGGGAGGGCGGCTACACCTTC.

As concerns this clonotype: Just one base apart from a much larger clone, this may be a read error. The rearrangement joins TRBV11-1 to TRBJ2-3; 8 nucleotides line up with TRBD1. CDR3 length equals 17 residues. In germline, CDR1 is SGHAT, CDR2 FQDESV (reference sequence). This chain's CDR3 is CASGFRLAGQEADTQYF. CDR3 coding DNA: TGTGCCAGCGGCTTCCGACTCGCGGGACAGGAGGCAGATACGCAGTATTTT.

This clonotype was seen only a few times. The chain uses TRBV12-3 or TRBV12-4 and TRBJ1-2; D might be TRBD1 (5 bases). Deletions cut 9 bases from V and 12 bases from J, with 20 bases between. This CDR3 comprises 12 residues. CDR3 amino acids: CASSSPSRDDTF. CDR3 DNA sequence: TGTGCCAGTTCGTCCCCGAGCCGGGACGACACCTTC.

The chain is built from TRBV19 and TRBJ2-1; TRBD2 might be the D (6 bases). Germline V CDR1 and CDR2: LNHDA, SQIVND (reference sequence). The CDR3 runs to 14 residues. Trimming stripped 10 bases from V and 1 base from J, with 14 bases between. CDR3 nucleotide sequence: TGTGCCACCCTGGGGGGAAAATCCTACAATGAGCAGTTCTTC. This sequence encodes CATLGGKSYNEQFF.

About this clonotype itself: At one boundary the junction diverges from the germline segment, which might be a read error. J is TRBJ1-2 and V is TRBV27, with D possibly being TRBD1 (5 bases). The CDR3 sequence is 15 residues long. Germline CDR1 is MNHEY and CDR2 is SMNVEV (reference sequence). CDR3 sequence reads: CVSSLSFPGYYGYTF. DNA of the CDR3: TGTGTCAGCAGTTTATCCTTCCCAGGGTACTATGGCTACACCTTC.

A few counts support this clonotype. The V call is TRBV6-5, the J call TRBJ2-7; 7 nucleotides match TRBD1. Per germline, CDR1 MNHEY and CDR2 SVGAGI. V lost 2 bases to trimming and J lost 3 bases; unmatched junction nucleotides: 7. The CDR3 is made up of 15 amino acids. The CDR3 loop reads CASSYISGQHYEQYF. DNA for the CDR3: TGTGCCAGCAGTTACATTTCGGGACAGCACTACGAGCAGTACTTC.

With respect to this clonotype: One end of the junction fails to match germline, which may point to a read error. The genes are TRBV28 and TRBJ2-5; 7 nucleotides line up with TRBD2. This CDR3 is 15 amino acids long. Germline V gene data show CDR1 as MDHEN and CDR2 as SYDVKM. The DNA of the CDR3 is TGTGCCAGCAGCCCTAGCGGCCAGTACCAAGAGACCAAGTACTTC. This translates into CASSPSGQYQETKYF.

The rearrangement joins TRBV19 to TRBJ1-2; 7 bases map to TRBD1. The germline V gene encodes CDR1 LNHDA and CDR2 SQIVND (reference sequence). The V gene end was trimmed by 3 bases and the J gene end by 8 bases; junction bases not matched to a gene: 6. The CDR3 length is 13 residues. CDR3 nucleotides: TGTGCCAGTAGTATGGGACAGCCACGGGGCTACACCTTC. Protein product: CASSMGQPRGYTF.

This clonotype was seen ten or more times. The V call is TRBV7-8, the J call TRBJ2-7, with TRBD1 matching 7 bases. This CDR3 is 13 amino acids long. Germline CDR1 is SGHVS and CDR2 is FQNEAQ. The V and J ends lost 5 bases and 2 bases, in that order; junction bases with no gene match: 3. CDR3 sequence (DNA): TGTGCCAGCAGCCACAGGGGCACCTACGAGCAGTACGTC. Translating it yields CASSHRGTYEQYV.